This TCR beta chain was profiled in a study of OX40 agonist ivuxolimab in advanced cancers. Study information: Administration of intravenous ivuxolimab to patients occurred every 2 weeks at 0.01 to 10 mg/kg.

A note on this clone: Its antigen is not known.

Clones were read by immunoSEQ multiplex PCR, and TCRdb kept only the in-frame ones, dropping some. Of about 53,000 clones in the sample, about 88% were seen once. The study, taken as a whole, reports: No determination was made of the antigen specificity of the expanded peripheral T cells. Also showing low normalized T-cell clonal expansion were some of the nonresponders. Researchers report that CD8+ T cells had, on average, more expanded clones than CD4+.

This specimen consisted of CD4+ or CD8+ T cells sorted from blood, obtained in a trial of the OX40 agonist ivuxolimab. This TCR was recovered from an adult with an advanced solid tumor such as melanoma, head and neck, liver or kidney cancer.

The CDR3 nucleotides are TGTGCCAGCAGTTTATCTCTCAGGGGAGCTTTCTTT. Amino acids: CASSLSLRGAFF. This sequence joins TRBV27 and TRBJ1-1, with D perhaps TRBD1 (6 bases). V shed 0 bases and J shed 10 bases, with 9 bases lying between them. The germline CDR1 and CDR2 sequences are MNHEY and SMNVEV (reference sequence). The CDR3 spans 12 residues.